These T cell receptor beta chains were read from a single sample in a study of blood T cell repertoires in COVID-19. Produced via immunoSEQ multiplex PCR; TCRdb's table is partial and in-frame only. This sample has hundreds of thousands of clones, with about 94% found just once. The sample consisted of peripheral blood. The source of these receptors is a man between 60 and 75 years old with COVID-19, enrolled during active disease. Each CDR3 is given with its conserved first and last residue. D genes are given only for firm matches. Some rows have no size entry. The others give once, few or many, or a class for an expanded clone.

12 | once | TRBJ1-5 | - | TRBV7-9 | CASSYDIQPQHF | TGTGCCAGCAGCTACGACATTCAGCCCCAGCATTTT
15 | - | TRBJ2-7 | TRBD2 | TRBV4-3 | CASSQETSGSYEQYF | TGCGCCAGCAGCCAAGAAACTAGCGGCTCCTACGAGCAGTACTTC
16 | - | TRBJ2-2 | TRBD2 | TRBV2 | CASSEGSGGASGELFF | TGTGCCAGCAGTGAAGGGAGCGGGGGGGCAAGCGGGGAGCTGTTTTTT
13 | - | TRBJ1-2 | - | TRBV3-1/TRBV3-2 | CASRLAGRYGYTF | TGTGCCAGCAGGCTGGCCGGGAGGTATGGCTACACCTTC
16 | - | TRBJ1-2 | - | TRBV3-1/TRBV3-2 | CASSQTERPRAYGYTF | TGTGCCAGCAGCCAAACGGAGCGCCCCAGGGCGTATGGCTACACCTTC
15 | - | TRBJ2-3 | - | TRBV5-1 | CASSLGDTSRDTQYF | TGCGCCAGCAGCTTGGGGGACACCTCCAGGGATACGCAGTATTTT
19 | - | TRBJ2-3 | TRBD2 | TRBV18 | CASSPQQIPSGKSTDTQYF | TGTGCCAGCTCACCGCAACAGATTCCTAGCGGGAAAAGCACAGATACGCAGTATTTT
14 | - | TRBJ1-4 | TRBD1 | TRBV15 | CATSPGDRKEKLFF | TGTGCCACCAGCCCTGGGGACAGGAAAGAAAAACTGTTTTTT
15 | once | TRBJ2-7 | - | TRBV6-5 | CASTARQGNPYEQYF | TGTGCCAGCACGGCTAGGCAGGGAAACCCCTACGAGCAGTACTTC
17 | - | TRBJ1-5 | TRBD1 | TRBV19 | CASSNPGQGAGNQPQHF | TGTGCCAGTAGCAACCCGGGACAGGGGGCGGGCAATCAGCCCCAGCATTTT
15 | - | TRBJ1-2 | - | TRBV10-3 | CAISESNRAGGGYTF | TGTGCCATCAGTGAGTCGAACAGGGCGGGAGGTGGCTACACCTTC
11 | once | TRBJ2-1 | - | TRBV6-2/TRBV6-3 | CASSYLNEQFF | TGTGCCAGCAGTTACTTAAATGAGCAGTTCTTC
14 | - | TRBJ2-5 | - | TRBV12-5 | CASGLDGVLAAQYF | TGTGCTAGTGGTTTGGACGGCGTTTTGGCGGCCCAGTACTTC
16 | - | TRBJ1-2 | - | TRBV3-1/TRBV3-2 | CASSQTRRGTHYGYTF | TGTGCCAGCAGCCAGACCAGACGGGGGACCCACTATGGCTACACCTTC
15 | - | TRBJ2-7 | - | TRBV7-9 | CASSLALTGSYEQYF | TGTGCCAGCAGCTTAGCTTTAACGGGCTCCTACGAGCAGTACTTC
15 | - | TRBJ2-7 | - | TRBV7-2 | CASSSSGVSSYEQYF | TGTGCCAGCAGCTCCTCGGGAGTGTCATCCTACGAGCAGTACTTC
14 | - | TRBJ2-7 | TRBD2 | TRBV30 | CAWTSGGYAYEQYF | TGTGCCTGGACTAGCGGGGGGTACGCCTACGAGCAGTACTTC
15 | - | TRBJ2-7 | TRBD2 | TRBV9 | CASSVGNSGIYEQYF | TGTGCCAGCAGCGTAGGTAATAGCGGGATATACGAGCAGTACTTC
13 | once | TRBJ2-1 | - | TRBV27 | CASSGREHNEQFF | TGTGCCAGCAGTGGCCGGGAGCACAATGAGCAGTTCTTC
16 | - | TRBJ1-6 | TRBD1 | TRBV7-9 | CASSLGGQGVGSPLHF | TGTGCCAGCAGCTTAGGAGGCCAGGGGGTAGGTTCACCCCTCCACTTT
14 | - | TRBJ1-3 | - | TRBV11-2 | CASSLERPPDTIYF | TGTGCCAGCAGCTTAGAGAGGCCCCCGGACACCATATATTTT
16 | - | TRBJ1-6 | TRBD1 | TRBV7-6 | CASSLAEGTGTSPLHF | TGTGCCAGCAGCTTAGCTGAAGGGACAGGGACTTCACCCCTCCACTTT
15 | - | TRBJ2-7 | - | TRBV4-2 | CASSQDTTVSYEQYF | TGTGCCAGCAGCCAAGACACGACTGTCTCCTACGAGCAGTACTTC
13 | - | TRBJ1-3 | - | TRBV6-6 | CASSLVPGNTIYF | TGTGCCAGCAGTCTAGTCCCGGGAAACACCATATATTTT
15 | - | TRBJ1-1 | TRBD1 | TRBV4-2 | CASSQGQVGDTEAFF | TGTGCCAGCAGCCAGGGACAGGTGGGGGACACTGAAGCTTTCTTT
20 | - | TRBJ2-6 | TRBD2 | TRBV27 | CASGRLTQLAGGSGANVLTF | TGTGCCAGCGGACGACTTACCCAACTAGCGGGGGGCTCTGGGGCCAACGTCCTGACTTTC